The rows below give T cell receptor beta chains drawn from one sample of a study of T cells in Graves' hyperthyroidism and ophthalmopathy. TCRdb reanalysed the multiplex PCR reads using MiXCR and keeps one entry per CDR3 protein. In the table there are hundreds of thousands of distinct CDR3 sequences, more than 15% of which are singletons. The sequencing sample was made of blood. The origin of the receptors is a woman aged 18-30 years with Graves' hyperthyroidism. Each CDR3 is given with its conserved first and last residue. The D gene is left open where the match is weak. Clone sizes are given selectively: once, few, many, or a class where the clone is expanded.

CDR3	DNA	D	J	size	V
CASSVVNSNQPQHF	TGTGCCAGCAGCGTAGTCAATAGCAATCAGCCCCAGCATTTT	.	TRBJ1-5	.	TRBV6-1
CASSIARGLNTEAFF	TGTGCCAGTAGTATAGCGAGAGGGCTGAACACTGAAGCTTTCTTT	.	TRBJ1-1	many	TRBV19
CASSLMGSGSPYNEQFF	TGTGCCAGCAGCTTAATGGGGAGCGGGAGCCCCTACAATGAGCAGTTCTTC	TRBD2	TRBJ2-1	many	TRBV7-3
CSAFLPSYNEQFF	TGCAGTGCCTTCCTACCCTCCTACAATGAGCAGTTCTTC	.	TRBJ2-1	many	TRBV20-1
CSVWAGWNQPQHF	TGCAGCGTCTGGGCGGGATGGAATCAGCCCCAGCATTTT	.	TRBJ1-5	few	TRBV29-1
CSARATGPPNYGYTF	TGCAGTGCTAGAGCCACAGGACCACCCAACTATGGCTACACCTTC	.	TRBJ1-2	.	TRBV20-1
CASSFRTGGGMNTEAFF	TGTGCCAGCAGTTTCCGGACAGGGGGAGGGATGAACACTGAAGCTTTCTTT	TRBD1	TRBJ1-1	.	TRBV27
CASSQFFSVDEQFF	TGCGCCAGCAGCCAATTCTTTTCAGTGGATGAGCAGTTCTTC	.	TRBJ2-1	.	TRBV4-1
CASSLFGTGVDEQFF	TGTGCCAGCAGCCTCTTCGGGACAGGGGTCGATGAGCAGTTCTTC	TRBD1	TRBJ2-1	.	TRBV5-6
CASSESAYSNQPQHF	TGTGCCAGCAGTGAATCAGCATATAGCAATCAGCCCCAGCATTTT	.	TRBJ1-5	many	TRBV6-1
CASSQVGQGYEQYF	TGTGCCAGCAGCCAGGTCGGACAGGGTTACGAGCAGTACTTC	TRBD1	TRBJ2-7	many	TRBV4-2
CATLTGRGNIQYF	TGTGCCACCCTGACAGGGCGAGGGAACATTCAGTACTTC	TRBD1	TRBJ2-4	many	TRBV28
CAISPTPGTGRTEAFF	TGTGCCATCAGTCCGACACCCGGGACAGGGAGAACTGAAGCTTTCTTT	TRBD1	TRBJ1-1	many	TRBV10-3
CSVEVSLRIGGGYTF	TGCAGCGTTGAAGTATCGCTTAGGATAGGGGGCGGCTACACCTTC	TRBD1	TRBJ1-2	.	TRBV29-1
CASSLSSNYGYTF	TGTGCCAGCAGTTTATCCTCTAACTATGGCTACACCTTC	.	TRBJ1-2	many	TRBV12-3/TRBV12-4
CASRPAHVNEQFF	TGTGCCAGCAGGCCCGCCCATGTCAATGAGCAGTTCTTC	.	TRBJ2-1	few	TRBV6-2/TRBV6-3